This T cell receptor beta chain was profiled in a study of cytomegalovirus exposure and HLA in healthy donors. V trimming: 2 bases; J trimming: 6 bases; junction bases outside the gene matches: 5. There are 15 residues in the CDR3. CDR1 is LNHDA, CDR2 SQIVND, per germline (reference sequence). Researchers ran the PCR with 60 Vbeta and 13 Jbeta primers. Some clones are missing from TCRdb's copy, which holds only in-frame ones; the method was immunoSEQ multiplex PCR. The listing records around 100,000 clones. The clonotype was recovered from a man aged 35 to 55 in good health and CMV-seronegative. V and J are TRBV19 and TRBJ1-4; the match to TRBD1 covers 8 bases. Sequencing used PBMCs. The CDR3 coding sequence is TGTGCCAGTAGTATACCGGGACAGGTCGATGAAAAACTGTTTTTT. Its protein product is CASSIPGQVDEKLFF.